The present T cell receptor (beta chain) was sequenced within a study of memory CD4+ T cells and cytomegalovirus serostatus. The overall study: This sample comes from healthy Belgian adults, several CMV seropositive, approximately 23 seronegative. The study's findings and limits: Repertoires predicted CMV serostatus with median bootstrapped AUC of around 0.95. Each of approximately 63 CMV-associated TCRbeta sequences occurred in one to five individuals. Suggested: most of the CMV-linked TCR signature lies in CD4+ memory cells.

Data came from immunoSEQ multiplex PCR; TCRdb stores just in-frame clones and leaves some out. The sample contains about 92,000 clones, about 80% of which appear only once. V was cut by 0 bases and J by 3 bases, with 6 bases left in between. Germline lookup yields CDR1 SGHRS and CDR2 YFSETQ. The CDR3 runs 14 residues. The sort gate was single viable CD3+CD4+CD8-CD45RO+ cells for memory CD4+ T cells. On this clone: What it recognizes is unknown.

The sequenced sample was memory CD4+ T cells from blood. The gene calls are TRBV5-1 and TRBJ2-2; D remains ambiguous. This TCR derives from an adult in good health and CMV-seropositive. The CDR3 region has the DNA TGCGCCAGCAGCTTGGAGACATACACCGGGGAGCTGTTTTTT. It encodes CASSLETYTGELFF.